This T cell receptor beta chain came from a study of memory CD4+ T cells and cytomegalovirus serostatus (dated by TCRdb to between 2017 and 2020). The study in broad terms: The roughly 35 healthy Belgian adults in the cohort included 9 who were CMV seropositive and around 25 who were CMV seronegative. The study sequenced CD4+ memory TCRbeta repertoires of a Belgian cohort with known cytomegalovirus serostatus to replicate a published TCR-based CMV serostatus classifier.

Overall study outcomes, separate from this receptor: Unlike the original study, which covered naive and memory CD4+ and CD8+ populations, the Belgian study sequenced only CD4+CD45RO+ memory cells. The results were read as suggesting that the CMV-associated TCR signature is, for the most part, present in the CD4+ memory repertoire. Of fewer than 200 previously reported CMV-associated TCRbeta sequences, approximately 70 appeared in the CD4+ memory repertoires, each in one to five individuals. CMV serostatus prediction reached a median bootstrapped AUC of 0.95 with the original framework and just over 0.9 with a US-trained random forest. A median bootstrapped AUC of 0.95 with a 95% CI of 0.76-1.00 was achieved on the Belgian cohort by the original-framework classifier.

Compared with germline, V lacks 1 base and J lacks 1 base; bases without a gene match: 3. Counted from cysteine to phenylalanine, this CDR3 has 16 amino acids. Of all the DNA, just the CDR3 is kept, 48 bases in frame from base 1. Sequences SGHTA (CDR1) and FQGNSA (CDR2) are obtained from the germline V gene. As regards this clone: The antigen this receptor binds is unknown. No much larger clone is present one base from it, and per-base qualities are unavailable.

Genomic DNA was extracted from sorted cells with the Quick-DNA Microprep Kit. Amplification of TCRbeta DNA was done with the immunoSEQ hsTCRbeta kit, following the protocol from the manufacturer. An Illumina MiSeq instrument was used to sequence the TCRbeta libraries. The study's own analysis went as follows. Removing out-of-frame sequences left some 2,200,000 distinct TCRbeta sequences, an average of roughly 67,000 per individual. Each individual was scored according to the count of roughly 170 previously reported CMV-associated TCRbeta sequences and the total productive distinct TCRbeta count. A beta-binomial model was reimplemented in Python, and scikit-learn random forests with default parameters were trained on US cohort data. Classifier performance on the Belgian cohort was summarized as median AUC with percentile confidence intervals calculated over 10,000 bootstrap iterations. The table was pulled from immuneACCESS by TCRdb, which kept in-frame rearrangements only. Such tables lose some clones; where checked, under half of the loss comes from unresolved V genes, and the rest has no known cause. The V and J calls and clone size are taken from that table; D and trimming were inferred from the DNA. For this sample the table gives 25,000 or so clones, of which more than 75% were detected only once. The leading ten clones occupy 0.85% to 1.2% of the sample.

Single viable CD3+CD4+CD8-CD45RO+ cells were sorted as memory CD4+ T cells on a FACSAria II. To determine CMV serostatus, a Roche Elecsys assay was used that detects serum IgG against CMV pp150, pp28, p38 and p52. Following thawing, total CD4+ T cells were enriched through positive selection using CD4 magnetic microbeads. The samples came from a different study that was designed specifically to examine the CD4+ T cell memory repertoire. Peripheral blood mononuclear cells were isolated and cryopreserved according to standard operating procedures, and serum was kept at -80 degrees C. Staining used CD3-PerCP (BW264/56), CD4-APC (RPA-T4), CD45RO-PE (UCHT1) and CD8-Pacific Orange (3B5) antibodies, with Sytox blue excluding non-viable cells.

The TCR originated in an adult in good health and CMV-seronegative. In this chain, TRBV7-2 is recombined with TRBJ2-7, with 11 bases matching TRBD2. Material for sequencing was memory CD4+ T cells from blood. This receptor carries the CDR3 CASSLGGTSGSYEQYF. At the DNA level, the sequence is TGTGCCAGCAGCTTAGGTGGGACTAGCGGATCCTACGAGCAGTACTTC.